Detailed here is one T cell receptor (beta chain). Profiling relied on immunoSEQ multiplex PCR, and the TCRdb table lists in-frame clones only, not all of them. The sample lists 140,000 to 150,000 clones; more than 90% were seen once. The data were taken from a study of T cell responses to AZD1222 COVID-19 vaccine. The CDR3 is 15 amino acids. Germline V gene sequence: CDR1 KGHSH, CDR2 LQKENI. The germline V and J ends were trimmed by 3 bases and 0 bases, with 12 bases remaining between them. This sequence joins TRBV18 and TRBJ2-7; TRBD2 might be the D (5 bases). The source was peripheral blood, collected on day 0 of AZD1222 vaccination. The TCR originated in an adult in good health. The CDR3 reads CASSPWSGISYEQYF. In DNA, the CDR3 is TGTGCCAGCTCACCGTGGTCGGGGATCTCCTACGAGCAGTACTTC.